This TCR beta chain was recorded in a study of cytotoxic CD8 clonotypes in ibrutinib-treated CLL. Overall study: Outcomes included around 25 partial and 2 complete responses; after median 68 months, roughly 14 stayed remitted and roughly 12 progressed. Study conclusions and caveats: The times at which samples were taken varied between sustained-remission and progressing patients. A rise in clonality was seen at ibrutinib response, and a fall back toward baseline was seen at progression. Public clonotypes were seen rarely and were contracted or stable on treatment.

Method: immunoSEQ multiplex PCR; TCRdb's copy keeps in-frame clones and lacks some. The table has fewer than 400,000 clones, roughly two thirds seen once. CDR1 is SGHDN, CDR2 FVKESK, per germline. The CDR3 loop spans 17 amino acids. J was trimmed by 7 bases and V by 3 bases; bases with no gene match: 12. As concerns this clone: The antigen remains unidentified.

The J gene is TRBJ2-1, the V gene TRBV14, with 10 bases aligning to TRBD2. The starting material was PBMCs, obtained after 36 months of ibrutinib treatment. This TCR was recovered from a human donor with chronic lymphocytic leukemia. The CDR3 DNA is TGTGCCAGCAGCCACCATCTAGCGGGGGCAGTTACAAATGAGCAGTTCTTC. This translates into CASSHHLAGAVTNEQFF.